This T cell receptor beta chain was observed in a study of technical replicates of blood from a handful of donors. The germline CDR1 and CDR2 sequences are MNHNS and SASEGT. This CDR3 comprises 13 residues. Trimming took 2 bases from V and 5 from J, leaving 9 bases between them. Produced via immunoSEQ multiplex PCR; TCRdb's table is partial and in-frame only. This table holds about 59,000 clones, about 93% found once. Sequencing was performed on PBMCs. The J gene is TRBJ1-1, the V gene TRBV6-1, with no clear D. The TCR sequence derives from a human donor in good health. Some clones in this sample may be carry-over from other donors' samples. Here the CDR3 reads CASSEIRGTEAFF. DNA of the CDR3: TGTGCCAGCAGTGAAATACGGGGAACTGAAGCTTTCTTT.